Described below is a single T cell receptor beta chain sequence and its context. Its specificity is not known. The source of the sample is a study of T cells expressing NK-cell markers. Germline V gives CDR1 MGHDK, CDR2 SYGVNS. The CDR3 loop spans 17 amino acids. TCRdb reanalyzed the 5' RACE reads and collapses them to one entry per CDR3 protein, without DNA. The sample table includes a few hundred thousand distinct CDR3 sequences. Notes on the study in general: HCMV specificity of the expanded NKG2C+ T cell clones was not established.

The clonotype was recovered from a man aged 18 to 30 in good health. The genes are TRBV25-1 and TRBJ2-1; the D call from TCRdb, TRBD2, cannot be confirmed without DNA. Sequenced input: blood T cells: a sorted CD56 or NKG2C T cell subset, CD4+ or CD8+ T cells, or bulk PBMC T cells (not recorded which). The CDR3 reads CASSETPRTSGEGEQFF.